The rows below give T cell receptor beta chains drawn from one sample of a study of shared clonotypes between healthy human individuals. Clones were sequenced by immunoSEQ multiplex PCR, and TCRdb holds only the in-frame ones, with some missing. The table has about 1.5 million clones, 98% seen once. Sequencing used naive CD4+ T cells sorted from blood. The source is a man aged 30-40 years in good health. Both conserved end residues are part of each CDR3. The D gene is left open where the match is weak. Not every row has a clone size; where given, it reads once, few, many or a size class.

J	D	size	V	CDR3	DNA
TRBJ2-4	NA	NA	TRBV11-2	CASSLEGRDLNIQYF	TGTGCCAGCAGCTTAGAGGGAAGGGACCTCAACATTCAGTACTTC
TRBJ1-2	NA	NA	TRBV9	CASSVEVGGGYTF	TGTGCCAGCAGCGTAGAGGTGGGGGGTGGCTACACCTTC
TRBJ1-4	NA	NA	TRBV5-1	CASSSRSATNEKLFF	TGCGCCAGCAGCTCACGTTCAGCAACTAATGAAAAACTGTTTTTT
TRBJ2-7	NA	NA	TRBV19	CASSGVSYEQYF	TGTGCCAGTAGTGGAGTCAGCTACGAGCAGTACTTC
TRBJ2-1	TRBD2	NA	TRBV10-1	CASSAAAGGSYNEQFF	TGCGCCAGCAGTGCAGCAGCGGGGGGCTCCTACAATGAGCAGTTCTTC
TRBJ2-2	NA	NA	TRBV5-8	CASLEAGELFF	TGTGCCAGCCTAGAAGCCGGGGAGCTGTTTTTT
TRBJ2-2	NA	NA	TRBV18	CASSPKLAGTGELFF	TGTGCCAGCTCACCCAAGCTCGCGGGCACCGGGGAGCTGTTTTTT
TRBJ2-5	TRBD1	NA	TRBV7-9	CASSSRQGGHF	TGTGCCAGCAGCTCCCGACAGGGGGGTCACTTC
TRBJ2-7	TRBD2	NA	TRBV5-4	CASSHTGTTAYEQYF	TGTGCCAGCAGCCACACCGGGACTACCGCCTACGAGCAGTACTTC
TRBJ2-5	TRBD2	NA	TRBV6-1	CASRASGGETQYF	TGTGCCAGCAGGGCTAGCGGAGGGGAGACCCAGTACTTC
TRBJ1-5	TRBD1	NA	TRBV11-3	CASSFRPTGYQPQHF	TGTGCCAGCAGCTTCCGGCCGACAGGGTACCAGCCCCAGCATTTT
TRBJ2-7	NA	NA	TRBV29-1	CSVERGNEQYF	TGCAGCGTTGAACGGGGGAACGAGCAGTACTTC
TRBJ2-2	NA	NA	TRBV5-5	CASSRAFGANTGELFF	TGTGCCAGCAGCCGAGCGTTTGGGGCGAACACCGGGGAGCTGTTTTTT
TRBJ2-1	NA	NA	TRBV28	CASSSTRWASLQFF	TGTGCCAGCAGTTCAACCCGGTGGGCAAGTTTGCAGTTCTTC
TRBJ1-2	NA	NA	TRBV7-9	CASSPTGYYGYTF	TGTGCCAGCAGCCCAACAGGGTACTATGGCTACACCTTC
TRBJ1-5	NA	NA	TRBV18	CASSFSGDQPQHF	TGTGCCAGCTCATTTTCGGGGGATCAGCCCCAGCATTTT
TRBJ2-3	NA	NA	TRBV5-6	CASSSSFTQYF	TGTGCCAGCAGCTCCTCCTTTACGCAGTATTTT
TRBJ1-5	NA	NA	TRBV6-1	CASSMGGRSNQPQHF	TGTGCCTCCTCGATGGGGGGACGTAGCAATCAGCCCCAGCATTTT
TRBJ2-1	NA	NA	TRBV12-5	CARPSVEQFF	TGTGCCCGCCCCTCAGTCGAGCAGTTCTTC
TRBJ2-7	NA	NA	TRBV18	CASSPLDSTYEQYF	TGTGCCAGCTCACCACTTGACAGCACCTACGAGCAGTACTTC
TRBJ1-4	NA	NA	TRBV5-1	CASARGRNEKLFF	TGCGCCAGCGCCCGGGGGAGAAATGAAAAACTGTTTTTT
TRBJ1-1	NA	once	TRBV2	CASRPGTWGTEAFF	TGTGCCAGCAGGCCCGGGACATGGGGCACTGAAGCTTTCTTT
TRBJ2-7	NA	NA	TRBV30	CAWSVGGFVYEQYF	TGTGCCTGGAGTGTAGGGGGGTTCGTTTACGAGCAGTACTTC
TRBJ2-7	TRBD1	NA	TRBV2	CASRTGTGEYEQYF	TGTGCCAGCAGAACCGGGACAGGGGAATACGAGCAGTACTTC
TRBJ2-1	NA	NA	TRBV6-6	CAHAGGSYNEQFF	TGTGCCCACGCTGGCGGATCCTACAATGAGCAGTTCTTC
TRBJ2-6	TRBD1	NA	TRBV18	CASSTRGPGANVLTF	TGTGCCAGCTCAACTAGGGGGCCTGGGGCCAACGTCCTGACTTTC
TRBJ1-1	NA	NA	TRBV5-1	CASSTPRTGDTEAFF	TGCGCCAGCAGCACTCCTAGGACGGGGGACACTGAAGCTTTCTTT
TRBJ2-3	NA	NA	TRBV19	CASSRGGMGTDTQYF	TGTGCCAGTAGTAGAGGCGGGATGGGCACAGATACGCAGTATTTT
TRBJ2-3	NA	once	TRBV6-1	CASSYVTDTQYF	TGTGCCAGCAGCTATGTTACGGATACGCAGTATTTT
TRBJ2-3	TRBD2	NA	TRBV10-3	CAISPSGRAQDTQYF	TGTGCCATCAGCCCTAGCGGGAGGGCCCAAGATACGCAGTATTTT
TRBJ2-7	TRBD1	NA	TRBV28	CASTTGAGYEQYF	TGTGCCAGCACGACAGGGGCTGGCTACGAGCAGTACTTC
TRBJ1-5	TRBD1	NA	TRBV28	CASSPDRSNQPQHF	TGTGCCAGCAGCCCGGACAGGAGCAATCAGCCCCAGCATTTT
TRBJ2-1	NA	once	TRBV10-1	CASSDGRWNEQFF	TGCGCCAGCAGTGATGGTAGGTGGAATGAGCAGTTCTTC
TRBJ1-1	NA	NA	TRBV16	CASSSTRDTEAFF	TGTGCCAGCAGTTCAACTCGTGACACTGAAGCTTTCTTT
TRBJ2-7	TRBD1	NA	TRBV11-2	CASSSRTGSPLDF	TGTGCCAGCAGCTCACGGACAGGGAGCCCCTTAGACTTC
TRBJ2-1	NA	NA	TRBV29-1	CSVEVGAGSSYNEQFF	TGCAGCGTTGAAGTGGGGGCCGGAAGCTCCTACAATGAGCAGTTCTTC
TRBJ2-1	NA	NA	TRBV2	CASSEQTQIRQFF	TGTGCCAGCAGTGAACAAACTCAAATAAGACAGTTCTTC
TRBJ2-5	NA	NA	TRBV28	CASSRPVAGQETQYF	TGTGCCAGCAGCCGCCCCGTGGCGGGTCAAGAGACCCAGTACTTC
TRBJ2-6	NA	NA	TRBV25-1	CASSELYSGANVLTF	TGTGCCAGCAGTGAATTATACTCTGGGGCCAACGTCCTGACTTTC